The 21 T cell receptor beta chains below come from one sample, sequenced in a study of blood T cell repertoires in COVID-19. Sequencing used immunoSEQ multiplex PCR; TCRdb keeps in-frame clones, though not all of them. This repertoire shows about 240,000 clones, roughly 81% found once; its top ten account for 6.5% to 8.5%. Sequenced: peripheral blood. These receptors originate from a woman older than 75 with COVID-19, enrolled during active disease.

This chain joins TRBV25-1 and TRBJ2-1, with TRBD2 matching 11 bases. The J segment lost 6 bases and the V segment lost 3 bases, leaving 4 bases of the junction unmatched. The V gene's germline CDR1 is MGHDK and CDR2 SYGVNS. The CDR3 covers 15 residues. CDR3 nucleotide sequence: TGTGCCAGCAGTGAGCTAGCGGGGGGTCTCAATGAGCAGTTCTTC. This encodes CASSELAGGLNEQFF.

Here the CDR3 DNA reads TGTGCCAGCAGTTACCTAATCGGGAGTTCCTACAATGAGCAGTTCTTC. Its translation: CASSYLIGSSYNEQFF. This chain joins TRBV6-5 and TRBJ2-1; possibly TRBD2 for D (6 bases). Germline V gives CDR1 MNHEY, CDR2 SVGAGI. There are 16 residues in the CDR3. V lost 2 bases and J lost 1, with 12 bases in between.

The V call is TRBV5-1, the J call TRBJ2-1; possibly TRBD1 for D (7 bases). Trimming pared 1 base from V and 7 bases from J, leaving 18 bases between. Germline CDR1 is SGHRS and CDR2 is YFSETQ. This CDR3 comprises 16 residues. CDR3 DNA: TGCGCCAGCAGCTTGATTACCGGAGGGGGCCTGAATGAGCAGTTCTTC. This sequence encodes CASSLITGGGLNEQFF.

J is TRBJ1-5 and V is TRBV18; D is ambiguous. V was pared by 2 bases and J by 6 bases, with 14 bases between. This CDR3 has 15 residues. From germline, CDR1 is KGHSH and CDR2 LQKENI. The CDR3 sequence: CASSPGGEVTQPQHF. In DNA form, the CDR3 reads TGTGCCAGCTCACCAGGCGGGGAGGTCACTCAGCCCCAGCATTTT.

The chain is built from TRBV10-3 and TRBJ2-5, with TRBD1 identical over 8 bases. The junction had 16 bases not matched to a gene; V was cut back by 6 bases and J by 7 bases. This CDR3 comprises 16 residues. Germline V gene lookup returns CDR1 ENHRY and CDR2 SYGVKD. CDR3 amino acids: CAISAKGDRITMTQYF. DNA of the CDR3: TGTGCCATCAGCGCAAAGGGGGACAGGATAACGATGACCCAGTACTTC.

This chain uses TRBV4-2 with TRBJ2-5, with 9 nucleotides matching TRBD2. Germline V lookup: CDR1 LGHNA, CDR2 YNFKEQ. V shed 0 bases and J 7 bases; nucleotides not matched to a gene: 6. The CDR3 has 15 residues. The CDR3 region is CASSQEVLAGGTQYF. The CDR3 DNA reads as TGTGCCAGCAGCCAAGAGGTACTAGCGGGTGGGACCCAGTACTTC.

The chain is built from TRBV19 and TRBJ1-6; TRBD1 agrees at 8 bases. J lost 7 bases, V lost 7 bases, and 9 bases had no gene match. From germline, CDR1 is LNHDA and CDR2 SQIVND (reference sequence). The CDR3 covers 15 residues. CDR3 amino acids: CASKLHDRGNSPLHF. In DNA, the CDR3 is TGTGCCAGTAAACTACACGACAGGGGAAATTCACCCCTCCACTTT. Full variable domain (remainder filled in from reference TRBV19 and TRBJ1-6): DGGITQSPKYLFRKEGQNVTLSCEQNLNHDAMYWYRQDPGQGLRLIYYSQIVNDFQKGDIAEGYSVSREKKESFPLTVTSAQKNPTAFYLCASKLHDRGNSPLHFGNGTRLTVT.

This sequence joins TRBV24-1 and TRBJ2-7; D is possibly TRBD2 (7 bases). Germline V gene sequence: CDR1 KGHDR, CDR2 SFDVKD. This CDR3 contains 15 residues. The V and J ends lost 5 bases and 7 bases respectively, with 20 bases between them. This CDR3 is CATSAGDRGAREQYF. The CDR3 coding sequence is TGTGCCACCAGTGCCGGGGATCGGGGGGCCAGGGAGCAGTACTTC.

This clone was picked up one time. The CDR3 sequence is CASSLSGFTDTQYF. The CDR3 DNA reads TGTGCCAGCAGCTTAAGCGGTTTCACAGATACGCAGTATTTT. The chain carries TRBV7-3 and TRBJ2-3; D is ambiguous. Trimming stripped 1 base from V and 2 bases from J, with 7 bases between. The CDR3 consists of 14 residues. CDR1 is SGHTA, CDR2 FQGTGA, per germline. Full variable domain (remainder filled in from reference TRBV7-3 and TRBJ2-3): GAGVSQTPSNKVTEKGKYVELRCDPISGHTALYWYRQSLGQGPEFLIYFQGTGAADDSGLPNDRFFAVRPEGSVSTLKIQRTERGDSAVYLCASSLSGFTDTQYFGPGTRLTVL.

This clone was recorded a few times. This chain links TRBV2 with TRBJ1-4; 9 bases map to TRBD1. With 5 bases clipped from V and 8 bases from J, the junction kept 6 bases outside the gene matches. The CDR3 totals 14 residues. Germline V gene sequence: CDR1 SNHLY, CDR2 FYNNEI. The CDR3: CASSQQGAGEKLFF. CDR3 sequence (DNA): TGTGCCAGCAGTCAACAGGGGGCGGGGGAAAAACTGTTTTTT.

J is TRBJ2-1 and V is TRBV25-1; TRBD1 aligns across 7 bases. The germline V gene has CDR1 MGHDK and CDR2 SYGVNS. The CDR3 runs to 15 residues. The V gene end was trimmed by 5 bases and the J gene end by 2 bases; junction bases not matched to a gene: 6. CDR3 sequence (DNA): TGTGCCAGCAGTCCCGACAGGGCGACCTACAATGAGCAGTTCTTC. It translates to CASSPDRATYNEQFF.

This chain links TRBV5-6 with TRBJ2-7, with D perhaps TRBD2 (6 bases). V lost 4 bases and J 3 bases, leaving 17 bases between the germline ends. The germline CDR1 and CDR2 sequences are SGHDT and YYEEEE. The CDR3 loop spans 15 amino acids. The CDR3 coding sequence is TGTGCCAGCAGCCGGGTAGGGACTGATATCTACGAGCAGTACTTC. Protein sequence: CASSRVGTDIYEQYF. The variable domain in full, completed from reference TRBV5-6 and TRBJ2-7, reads DAGVTQSPTHLIKTRGQQVTLRCSPKSGHDTVSWYQQALGQGPQFIFQYYEEEERQRGNFPDRFSGHQFPNYSSELNVNALLLGDSALYLCASSRVGTDIYEQYFGPGTRLTVT.

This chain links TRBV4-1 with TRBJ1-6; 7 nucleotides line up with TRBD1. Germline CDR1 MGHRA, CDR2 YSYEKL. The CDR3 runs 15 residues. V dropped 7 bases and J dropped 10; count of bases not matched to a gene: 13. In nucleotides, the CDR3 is TGCGCCAGCACCCCCAATTCCCAGGGGGACTCACCCCTCCACTTT. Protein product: CASTPNSQGDSPLHF.

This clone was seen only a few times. The CDR3 DNA reads as TGTGCCAGCAGACCGCTATCTAGCGGGCGCTTCTACGAGCAGTACTTC. Amino acid sequence: CASRPLSSGRFYEQYF. This sequence joins TRBV28 and TRBJ2-7; 8 bases map to TRBD2. V shed 6 bases and J 3 bases; nucleotides not matched to a gene: 13. The CDR3 sequence is 16 residues long. Germline assignment: CDR1 MDHEN and CDR2 SYDVKM.

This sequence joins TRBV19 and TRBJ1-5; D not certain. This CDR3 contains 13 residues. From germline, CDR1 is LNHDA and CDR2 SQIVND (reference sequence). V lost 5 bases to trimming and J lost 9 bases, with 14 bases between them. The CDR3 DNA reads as TGTGCCAGTAGTTTCCCACTTGAGTTGCCCCAGCATTTT. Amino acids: CASSFPLELPQHF.

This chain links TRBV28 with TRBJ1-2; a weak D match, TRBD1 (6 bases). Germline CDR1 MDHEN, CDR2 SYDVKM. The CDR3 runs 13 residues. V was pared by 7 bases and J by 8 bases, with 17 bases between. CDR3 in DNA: TGTGCCAGCATCCAGGGCAGGGGCCACGGCTACACCTTC. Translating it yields CASIQGRGHGYTF.

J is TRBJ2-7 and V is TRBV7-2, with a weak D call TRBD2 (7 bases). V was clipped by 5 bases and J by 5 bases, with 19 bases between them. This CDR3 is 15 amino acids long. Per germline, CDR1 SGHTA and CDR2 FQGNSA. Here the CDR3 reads CASSPWGGARNEQYF. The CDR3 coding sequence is TGTGCCAGCAGCCCGTGGGGGGGGGCTCGTAACGAGCAGTACTTC.

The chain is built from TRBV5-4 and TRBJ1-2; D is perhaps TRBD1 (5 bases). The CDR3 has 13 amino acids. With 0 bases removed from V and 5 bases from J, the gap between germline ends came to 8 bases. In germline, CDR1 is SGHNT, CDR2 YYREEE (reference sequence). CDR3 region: CASSLGQLYGYTF. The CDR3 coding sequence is TGTGCCAGCAGCTTGGGACAGTTGTATGGCTACACCTTC.

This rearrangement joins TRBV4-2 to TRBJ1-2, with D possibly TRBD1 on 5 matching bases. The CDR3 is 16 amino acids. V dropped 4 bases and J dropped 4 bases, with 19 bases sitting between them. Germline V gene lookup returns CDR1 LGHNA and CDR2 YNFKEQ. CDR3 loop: CASSPSGRGPGYGYTF. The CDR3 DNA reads TGTGCCAGCAGCCCCTCGGGGAGGGGCCCTGGCTATGGCTACACCTTC.

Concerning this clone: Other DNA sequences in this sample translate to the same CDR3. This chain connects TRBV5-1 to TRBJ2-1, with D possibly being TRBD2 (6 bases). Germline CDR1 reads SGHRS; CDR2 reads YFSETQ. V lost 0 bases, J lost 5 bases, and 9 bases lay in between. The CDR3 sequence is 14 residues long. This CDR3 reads CASSLVAGNNEQFF. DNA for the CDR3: TGCGCCAGCAGCTTGGTGGCGGGGAACAATGAGCAGTTCTTC.

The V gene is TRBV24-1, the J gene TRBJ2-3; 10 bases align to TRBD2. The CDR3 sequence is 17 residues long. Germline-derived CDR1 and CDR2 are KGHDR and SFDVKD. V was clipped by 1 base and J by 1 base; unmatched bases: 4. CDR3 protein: CATSDFGLAGGTDTQYF. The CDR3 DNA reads TGTGCCACCAGTGATTTCGGGCTAGCGGGGGGCACAGATACGCAGTATTTT.